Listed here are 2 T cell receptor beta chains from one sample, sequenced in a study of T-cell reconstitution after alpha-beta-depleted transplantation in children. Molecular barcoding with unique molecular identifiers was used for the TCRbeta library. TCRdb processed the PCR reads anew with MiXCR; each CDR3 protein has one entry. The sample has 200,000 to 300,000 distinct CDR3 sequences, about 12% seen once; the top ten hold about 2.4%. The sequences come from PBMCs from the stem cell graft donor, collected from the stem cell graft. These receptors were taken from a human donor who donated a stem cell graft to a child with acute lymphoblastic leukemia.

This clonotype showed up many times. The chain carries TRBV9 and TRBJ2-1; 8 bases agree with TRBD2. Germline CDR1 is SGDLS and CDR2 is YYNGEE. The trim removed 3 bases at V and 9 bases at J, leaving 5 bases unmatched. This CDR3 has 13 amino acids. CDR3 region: CASSGPAGVEQFF. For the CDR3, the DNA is TGTGCCAGCAGCGGCCCAGCGGGAGTTGAGCAGTTCTTC.

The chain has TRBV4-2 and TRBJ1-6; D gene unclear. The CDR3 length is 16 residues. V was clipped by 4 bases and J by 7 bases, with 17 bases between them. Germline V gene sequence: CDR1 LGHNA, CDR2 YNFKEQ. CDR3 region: CASSRESRVENSPLHF. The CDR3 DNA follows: TGTGCCAGCAGCCGAGAATCAAGGGTGGAGAATTCACCCCTCCACTTT.